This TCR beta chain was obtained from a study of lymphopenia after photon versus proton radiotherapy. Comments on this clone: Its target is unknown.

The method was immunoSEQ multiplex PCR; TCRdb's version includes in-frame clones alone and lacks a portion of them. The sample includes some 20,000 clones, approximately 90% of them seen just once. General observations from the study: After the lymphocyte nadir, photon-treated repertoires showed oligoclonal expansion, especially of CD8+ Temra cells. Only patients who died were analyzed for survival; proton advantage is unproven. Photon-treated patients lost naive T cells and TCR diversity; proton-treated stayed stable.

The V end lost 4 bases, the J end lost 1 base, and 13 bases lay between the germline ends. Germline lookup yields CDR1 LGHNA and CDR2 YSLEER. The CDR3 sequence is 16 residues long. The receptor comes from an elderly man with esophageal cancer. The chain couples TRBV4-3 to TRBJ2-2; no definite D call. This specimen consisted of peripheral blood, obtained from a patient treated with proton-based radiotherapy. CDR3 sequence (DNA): TGCGCCAGCAGCCCAGTGGGGATACAGAACACCGGGGAGCTGTTTTTT. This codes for CASSPVGIQNTGELFF.